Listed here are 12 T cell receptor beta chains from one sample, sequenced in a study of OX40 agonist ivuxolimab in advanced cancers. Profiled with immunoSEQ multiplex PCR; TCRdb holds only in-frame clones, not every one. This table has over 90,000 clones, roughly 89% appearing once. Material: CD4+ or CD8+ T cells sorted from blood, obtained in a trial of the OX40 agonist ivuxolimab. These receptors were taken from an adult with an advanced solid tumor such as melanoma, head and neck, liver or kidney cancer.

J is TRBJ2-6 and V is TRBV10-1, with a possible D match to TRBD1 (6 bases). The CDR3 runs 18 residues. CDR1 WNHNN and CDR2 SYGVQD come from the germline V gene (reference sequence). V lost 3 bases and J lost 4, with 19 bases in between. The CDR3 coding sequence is TGCGCCAGCAGTGACACAGGGTCGCGCTCGGCCGGGGCCAACGTCCTGACTTTC. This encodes CASSDTGSRSAGANVLTF.

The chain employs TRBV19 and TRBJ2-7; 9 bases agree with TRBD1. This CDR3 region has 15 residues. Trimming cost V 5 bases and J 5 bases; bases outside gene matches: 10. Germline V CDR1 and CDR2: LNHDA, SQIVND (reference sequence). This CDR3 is CASSSRQGDPHEQYF. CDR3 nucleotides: TGTGCCAGTAGTTCACGACAGGGGGATCCCCACGAGCAGTACTTC. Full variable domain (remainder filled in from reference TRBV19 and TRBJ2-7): DGGITQSPKYLFRKEGQNVTLSCEQNLNHDAMYWYRQDPGQGLRLIYYSQIVNDFQKGDIAEGYSVSREKKESFPLTVTSAQKNPTAFYLCASSSRQGDPHEQYFGPGTRLTVT.

CDR3 sequence reads: CASSFRRGADTQYF. The CDR3 DNA is TGTGCCAGCAGCTTTAGGCGGGGGGCAGATACGCAGTATTTT. The chain employs TRBV7-8 and TRBJ2-3, with 8 nucleotides matching TRBD2. From germline, CDR1 is SGHVS and CDR2 FQNEAQ. CDR3 length: 14 residues. After removal of 3 bases from V and 4 bases from J, the junction contained 3 bases not matched to a gene.

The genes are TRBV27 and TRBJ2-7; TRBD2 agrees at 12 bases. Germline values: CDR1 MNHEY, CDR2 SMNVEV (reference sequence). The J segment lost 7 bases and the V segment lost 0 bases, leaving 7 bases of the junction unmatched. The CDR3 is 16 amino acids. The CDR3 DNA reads TGTGCCAGCAGTTTATCATGGGGGCTAGCGGGAGGGGAGCAGTACTTC. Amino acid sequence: CASSLSWGLAGGEQYF.

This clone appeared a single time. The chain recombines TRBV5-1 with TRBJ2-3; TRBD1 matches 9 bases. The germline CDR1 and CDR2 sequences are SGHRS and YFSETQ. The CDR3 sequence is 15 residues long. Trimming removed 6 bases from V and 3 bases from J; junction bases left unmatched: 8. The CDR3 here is CASNHGTGLTDTQYF. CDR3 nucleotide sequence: TGCGCCAGCAATCATGGGACAGGGTTAACAGATACGCAGTATTTT.

This CDR3 reads CASSLADGGELFF. The CDR3 DNA reads as TGTGCCAGCAGCTTGGCCGATGGCGGGGAGCTGTTTTTT. The chain employs TRBV5-6 and TRBJ2-2; D not certain. Germline lookup yields CDR1 SGHDT and CDR2 YYEEEE. Trimming took 0 bases from V and 7 from J, leaving 7 bases between them. The length of the CDR3 is 13 residues. Filled out from reference TRBV5-6 and TRBJ2-2, the complete variable domain reads DAGVTQSPTHLIKTRGQQVTLRCSPKSGHDTVSWYQQALGQGPQFIFQYYEEEERQRGNFPDRFSGHQFPNYSSELNVNALLLGDSALYLCASSLADGGELFFGEGSRLTVL.

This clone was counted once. Here the CDR3 reads CASTWDGNIQYF. For the CDR3, the DNA is TGTGCCAGCACCTGGGACGGAAACATTCAGTACTTC. The V call is TRBV25-1, the J call TRBJ2-4; D is perhaps TRBD1 or TRBD2 (5 bases each). CDR3 length equals 12 residues. CDR1 MGHDK and CDR2 SYGVNS come from the germline V gene. V dropped 7 bases and J dropped 6 bases, with 10 bases sitting between them.

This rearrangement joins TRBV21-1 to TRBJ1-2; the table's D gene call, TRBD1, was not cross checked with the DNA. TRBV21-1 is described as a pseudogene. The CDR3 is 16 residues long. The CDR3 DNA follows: TGTGCCAGCATCAGCAGGGGGCGGCGAACTAACTATGGCTACACCTTC. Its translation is CASISRGRRTNYGYTF.

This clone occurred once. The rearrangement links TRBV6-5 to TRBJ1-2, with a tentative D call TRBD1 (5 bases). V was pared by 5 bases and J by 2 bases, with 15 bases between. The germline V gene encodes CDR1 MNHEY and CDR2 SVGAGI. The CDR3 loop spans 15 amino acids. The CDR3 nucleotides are TGTGCCAGCAGTCCACCAGGGACTCCAAACTATGGCTACACCTTC. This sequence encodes CASSPPGTPNYGYTF.

Written as DNA, the CDR3 is TGTGCCAGCAGCTTAGAGTTTAGGGGCGGGCTTGACTATGGCTACACCTTC. It translates to CASSLEFRGGLDYGYTF. This chain connects TRBV7-2 to TRBJ1-2; a possible D gene is TRBD1 (5 bases). The CDR3 is 17 residues long. V dropped 1 base and J dropped 3 bases, with 18 bases sitting between them. Germline V gene sequence: CDR1 SGHTA, CDR2 FQGNSA.

DNA for the CDR3: TGTGCCAGTAGTATAGTGGCGGGGGGAAGTCAGCCCCAGCATTTT. This translates into CASSIVAGGSQPQHF. This sequence joins TRBV19 and TRBJ1-5; TRBD1 might be the D (5 bases). The ends were cut back, 1 base at V and 6 bases at J, with 13 bases in the middle. Germline V gene lookup returns CDR1 LNHDA and CDR2 SQIVND (reference sequence). The CDR3 covers 15 residues.

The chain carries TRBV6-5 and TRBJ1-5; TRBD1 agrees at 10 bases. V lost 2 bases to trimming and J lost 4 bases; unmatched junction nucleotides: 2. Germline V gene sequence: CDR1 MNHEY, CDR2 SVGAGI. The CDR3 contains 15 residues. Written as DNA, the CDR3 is TGTGCCAGCAGTTACGGGACAGGGGATAATCAGCCCCAGCATTTT. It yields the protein CASSYGTGDNQPQHF.